The 25 T cell receptor beta chains reported below all come from one sample, sequenced in a study of Ad26.COV2.S vaccination and SARS-CoV-2 variants. Repertoires were generated with immunoSEQ multiplex PCR, while TCRdb's copy carries only in-frame clones and drops some. Among under 600,000 clones, around 89% were seen once, and the ten largest hold about 1.7%. Treatment described: roughly 19 received Ad26.COV2.S at low or high dose, single or two shots; about 5 received placebo; per-sample allocation not given. The samples date from day 63 after the first vaccine or placebo injection. Source: peripheral blood, taken in a trial of Ad26.COV2.S vaccine versus placebo. These receptors were collected from a person aged 18-60 years who received the Ad26.COV2.S COVID-19 vaccine or a placebo.

In its sample, this clone was seen a few times. This chain joins TRBV7-2 and TRBJ2-7; 11 nucleotides agree with TRBD1. CDR1 and CDR2 (germline): SGHTA, FQGNSA. Germline trimming cut 5 bases from V and 5 bases from J; bases unmatched to any gene: 8. The CDR3 totals 15 residues. In DNA form, the CDR3 reads TGTGCCAGCAGCCTATTTGGACAGGGGGCAAACGAGCAGTACTTC. This gives the protein CASSLFGQGANEQYF.

The J gene is TRBJ1-5, the V gene TRBV2; the match to TRBD1 covers 9 bases. The CDR3 extends over 14 amino acids. CDR1 is SNHLY and CDR2 is FYNNEI in the germline V gene. Trimming removed 9 bases from V and 0 bases from J; junction bases left unmatched: 3. CDR3 nucleotides: TGTGCCAGTACAGGGGGCTCTAGCAATCAGCCCCAGCATTTT. Protein: CASTGGSSNQPQHF.

The chain joins TRBV5-1 to TRBJ1-1, with TRBD1 as a possible D gene (6 bases). Germline V gene sequence: CDR1 SGHRS, CDR2 YFSETQ. V lost 1 base and J 7 bases, leaving 17 bases between the germline ends. The CDR3 has 15 amino acids. This CDR3 is CASSLSGGHGSEAFF. For the CDR3, the DNA is TGCGCCAGCAGCTTGAGTGGGGGGCACGGAAGTGAAGCTTTCTTT.

This sequence joins TRBV9 and TRBJ2-2; the D is unclear. Looked up from germline, CDR1 is SGDLS and CDR2 is YYNGEE. V dropped 3 bases and J dropped 2 bases, with 5 bases sitting between them. The CDR3 is made up of 13 amino acids. CDR3 region: CASSGDNTGELFF. Here the CDR3 DNA reads TGTGCCAGCAGCGGCGATAACACCGGGGAGCTGTTTTTT.

The CDR3 sequence: CASNAGFTDTDTQYF. CDR3 nucleotide sequence: TGCGCCAGCAATGCCGGGTTTACAGACACAGATACGCAGTATTTT. The gene calls are TRBV5-1 and TRBJ2-3; D gene unclear. The V end was cut by 6 bases, the J end by 2 bases, with 16 bases between. The CDR3 consists of 15 residues. In germline, CDR1 is SGHRS, CDR2 YFSETQ.

Concerning this clone itself: Other nucleotide sequences from this sample produce the same CDR3. V gene TRBV6-2 or TRBV6-3 combines with J gene TRBJ2-7, with TRBD1 identical over 10 bases. Unmatched junction bases numbered 3, after V lost 2 bases and J lost 2 bases. This CDR3 region has 15 residues. Per the germline V gene, CDR1 is MNHEY and CDR2 is SVGEGT. CDR3 in amino acids: CASSYPGQGTYEQYF. Here the CDR3 DNA reads TGTGCCAGCAGTTACCCGGGACAGGGGACCTACGAGCAGTACTTC.

This clone was counted once. The genes are TRBV11-3 and TRBJ2-3, with D possibly matching TRBD2 (6 bases). The V end lost 11 bases, the J end lost 7 bases, and 25 bases lay between the germline ends. The CDR3 loop spans 15 amino acids. Per the germline V gene, CDR1 is SGHNT and CDR2 is YENEEA. The CDR3 DNA is TGTGCCGAAGTTCGGACGAGACTAGGTCCGAATACGCAGTATTTT. This encodes CAEVRTRLGPNTQYF.

This chain connects TRBV2 to TRBJ2-5; 12 bases match TRBD2. The junction had 2 bases not matched to a gene; V was cut back by 6 bases and J by 6 bases. The germline CDR1 and CDR2 sequences are SNHLY and FYNNEI. This CDR3 is built from 13 residues. This CDR3 is CASRTSGSQTQYF. CDR3 coding DNA: TGTGCCAGCAGGACTAGCGGGAGTCAGACCCAGTACTTC.

This chain joins TRBV27 and TRBJ2-5; perhaps TRBD2 as D (6 bases). V was trimmed by 5 bases and J by 4 bases, leaving 29 bases between them. Germline values: CDR1 MNHEY, CDR2 SMNVEV (reference sequence). CDR3 length: 19 amino acids. This chain's CDR3 is CASSPVGTYVAPARETQYF. The CDR3 coding sequence is TGTGCCAGCAGTCCCGTAGGGACTTACGTTGCCCCCGCAAGAGAGACCCAGTACTTC.

The gene calls are TRBV10-3 and TRBJ1-6; D possibly corresponds to TRBD1 (5 bases). The V and J ends lost 2 bases and 1 base respectively, with 12 bases between them. Germline V gene sequence: CDR1 ENHRY, CDR2 SYGVKD. The CDR3 runs 17 residues. The CDR3 DNA is TGTGCCATCAGTGAGGAACCGAAGGGGTCCTATAATTCACCCCTCCACTTT. Its protein product is CAISEEPKGSYNSPLHF.

V and J are TRBV7-2 and TRBJ2-7, with 10 positions matching TRBD2. J lost 2 bases, V lost 5 bases, and 12 bases had no gene match. CDR1 is SGHTA and CDR2 is FQGNSA in the germline V gene. This CDR3 spans 17 amino acids. CDR3 DNA sequence: TGTGCCAGCAGCCCCAAAGCGGCTCTAGCGGGAGCCTACGAGCAGTACTTC. It is translated as CASSPKAALAGAYEQYF.

CDR3 sequence (DNA): TGCAGCGTTGTGTTTGCAGGGTACGAGCAGTACTTC. It specifies CSVVFAGYEQYF. This chain joins TRBV29-1 and TRBJ2-7; D might be TRBD1 (5 bases). In germline, CDR1 is SQVTM, CDR2 ANQGSEA. V was pared by 4 bases and J by 4 bases, with 11 bases between. The CDR3 has 12 amino acids.

V and J are TRBV3-1 (or the pseudogene TRBV3-2) and TRBJ2-2; D remains unclear. CDR3 length: 15 amino acids. With 0 bases removed from V and 5 bases from J, the gap between germline ends came to 10 bases. CDR1 is LGHDT, CDR2 YNNKEL, per germline (reference sequence). DNA for the CDR3: TGTGCCAGCAGCCAAGATTGGGATCCAACCGGGGAGCTGTTTTTT. This sequence encodes CASSQDWDPTGELFF.

This sequence joins TRBV28 and TRBJ1-5, with unresolved D. CDR1 is MDHEN, CDR2 SYDVKM, per germline. CDR3 length: 13 residues. The V gene lost 4 bases and the J gene lost 2 bases, with 6 bases spanning the gap. Here the CDR3 reads CASSSSGNQPQHF. Here the CDR3 DNA reads TGTGCCAGCAGTTCATCGGGCAATCAGCCCCAGCATTTT.

This rearrangement joins TRBV4-1 to TRBJ2-3, with TRBD1 identical over 10 bases. Germline V gene data show CDR1 as MGHRA and CDR2 as YSYEKL. The CDR3 sequence is 16 residues long. The V gene end was trimmed by 4 bases and the J gene end by 4 bases; junction bases not matched to a gene: 8. CDR3 bases: TGCGCCAGCAGCCCCCCAGCCGGACAGGGGGCAGATACGCAGTATTTT. Amino acid sequence: CASSPPAGQGADTQYF.

The chain links TRBV9 to TRBJ2-5; possibly TRBD2 for D (6 bases). This CDR3 region has 14 residues. V lost 0 bases to trimming and J lost 5 bases, with 11 bases between them. CDR1 SGDLS and CDR2 YYNGEE come from the germline V gene. CDR3 DNA sequence: TGTGCCAGCAGCGTAGGTGGGGGGTGGGAGACCCAGTACTTC. It encodes CASSVGGGWETQYF.

The chain is built from TRBV7-2 and TRBJ1-4; D remains unclear. Trimming left V 0 bases short and J 1 base short, with 3 bases between. The CDR3 is 14 residues long. CDR1 and CDR2 (germline): SGHTA, FQGNSA. CDR3 in DNA: TGTGCCAGCAGCTTAGCTGGAACTAATGAAAAACTGTTTTTT. Translated: CASSLAGTNEKLFF.

This chain links TRBV7-2 with TRBJ2-1; D gene uncertain. CDR3 length: 16 residues. V was shortened by 5 bases and J by 5 bases, with 19 bases between the two germline ends. Germline V lookup: CDR1 SGHTA, CDR2 FQGNSA. CDR3 nucleotide sequence: TGTGCCAGCAGCCAAACTGTGTGGTGGGGTAACAATGAGCAGTTCTTC. Its translation: CASSQTVWWGNNEQFF.

This chain joins TRBV4-3 and TRBJ2-6; D gene unclear. Germline V lookup: CDR1 LGHNA, CDR2 YSLEER. This CDR3 spans 17 amino acids. V gave up 0 bases and J gave up 0 bases, with 9 bases separating them. CDR3 DNA: TGCGCCAGCAGCCAAGAATCCCTGATCTCTGGGGCCAACGTCCTGACTTTC. Its translation is CASSQESLISGANVLTF.

The CDR3 loop is CAVQEIGQGLQETQYF. In DNA, the CDR3 is TGTGCCGTTCAGGAAATCGGACAGGGGCTCCAAGAGACCCAGTACTTC. The chain has TRBV28 and TRBJ2-5; 9 nucleotides agree with TRBD1. The CDR3 is made up of 16 amino acids. V lost 11 bases, J lost 1 base, and 14 bases stayed unmatched. In germline, CDR1 is MDHEN, CDR2 SYDVKM.

The chain employs TRBV13 and TRBJ1-1; D is ambiguous. Trimming took 10 bases from V and 3 from J, leaving 18 bases between them. The CDR3 contains 14 residues. Germline V CDR1 and CDR2: PRHDT, FYEKMQ (reference sequence). The CDR3, as DNA: TGTGCCACAAAACGGTTTCTTTCGGACACTGAAGCTTTCTTT. Protein: CATKRFLSDTEAFF.

This clone has more than one count but fewer than ten. The chain carries TRBV30 and TRBJ1-1; possibly TRBD1 for D (5 bases). V lost 2 bases and J lost 1, with 14 bases in between. This CDR3 is 15 amino acids long. CDR1 is GTSNPN, CDR2 SVGIG, per germline (reference sequence). The CDR3 bases are TGTGCCTGGAGTCAAGCGGGGCGGAAGAACACTGAAGCTTTCTTT. Its protein product is CAWSQAGRKNTEAFF.

The genes are TRBV11-2 and TRBJ1-2; no definite D call. The germline V and J ends were trimmed by 2 bases and 2 bases, with 6 bases remaining between them. Germline values: CDR1 SGHAT, CDR2 FQNNGV. The CDR3 extends over 13 amino acids. CDR3 region: CASSLIGNYGYTF. The CDR3 DNA is TGTGCCAGCAGCTTAATCGGGAACTATGGCTACACCTTC.

The chain couples TRBV18 to TRBJ1-3, with D maybe TRBD1 (6 bases). V lost 3 bases to trimming and J lost 1 base, with 7 bases between them. This CDR3 has 14 amino acids. CDR1 is KGHSH and CDR2 is LQKENI in the germline V gene. CDR3 region: CASSPDRSGNTIYF. In nucleotides, the CDR3 is TGTGCCAGCTCACCCGACAGGTCTGGAAACACCATATATTTT.

In this sample, this clone turned up once. The chain uses TRBV6-5 and TRBJ2-1, with D possibly matching TRBD2 (5 bases). The CDR3 runs 15 residues. Between the trimmed V and J ends, which lost 7 bases and 1 base, there was a span of 14 bases. Germline V gives CDR1 MNHEY, CDR2 SVGAGI. CDR3 sequence: CASKNQVASYNEQFF. The CDR3 DNA follows: TGTGCCAGCAAGAATCAGGTAGCGTCCTACAATGAGCAGTTCTTC.